Listed here is a single T cell receptor beta chain. V was shortened by 2 bases and J by 1 base, with 11 bases between the two germline ends. The length of the CDR3 is 15 residues. Per the germline V gene, CDR1 is LGHDT and CDR2 is YNNKEL (reference sequence). In the study's own analysis: Reference gene primer amplification gave nucleated cell count estimates. Clones were read by immunoSEQ multiplex PCR, and TCRdb kept only the in-frame ones, dropping some. D and trimming were read from the DNA, whereas the V and J calls and clone size are those reported in that table. The sample lists hundreds of thousands of clones; 85% were seen once. This specimen belongs to a study of blood T cell repertoires in COVID-19. About the study: Sites across the United States, Italy and Spain contributed samples from acute and convalescent COVID-19. In each case, the material was cDNA or gDNA derived from T cells, B-cell-depleted T cells, or PBMCs.

The V and J genes are TRBV3-1 (or the pseudogene TRBV3-2) and TRBJ1-1; D ambiguous. The sample consisted of peripheral blood. This TCR derives from a woman aged 18-30 years with acute or convalescent COVID-19. CDR3 DNA: TGTGCCAGCAGCCAATTACAGTTAACGAACACTGAAGCTTTCTTT. This codes for CASSQLQLTNTEAFF.